Shown below are 30 T cell receptor beta chains from a single sample sequenced in a study of response to subunit inactivated influenza vaccine. TCRdb used MiXCR to reprocess the RT-PCR reads, holding one entry per CDR3 protein. The repertoire includes under 550,000 distinct CDR3 sequences, roughly 7.9% of them detected once, and around 14% sits in the top ten. Specimen: PBMCs from blood, collected around 25 months after vaccination. The receptor source for this set is a man aged 45 to 70 who received an inactivated influenza vaccine.

The sample holds a few counts of this clonotype. The chain is built from TRBV6-1 and TRBJ2-3, with D hard to call. Trimming removed 6 bases from V and 0 bases from J, with 19 bases in between. This CDR3 comprises 17 residues. The germline gives CDR1 MNHNS, CDR2 SASEGT. This CDR3 reads CASRDPVITYSTDTQYF. The CDR3 bases are TGTGCCAGCAGGGATCCCGTTATAACCTATAGCACAGATACGCAGTATTTT.

The chain employs TRBV6-2 or TRBV6-3 and TRBJ2-2; the D call may be TRBD1 or TRBD2 (5 bases each). The CDR3 is 14 residues long. V shed 7 bases and J shed 6 bases, with 15 bases lying between them. The germline V gene encodes CDR1 MNHEY and CDR2 SVGEGT. This CDR3 reads CASTLGASSGELFF. The CDR3 nucleotides are TGTGCCAGCACCCTTGGGGCTAGCTCCGGGGAGCTGTTTTTT.

The chain employs TRBV6-2 or TRBV6-3 and TRBJ2-7; TRBD2 is a possible D gene (6 bases). Germline V CDR1 and CDR2: MNHEY, SVGEGT. The CDR3 consists of 11 residues. V was cut by 11 bases and J by 0 bases, with 8 bases left in between. For the CDR3, the DNA is TGTGCCGCGGGGAGCTCCTACGAGCAGTACTTC. This translates into CAAGSSYEQYF.

The sample holds a few counts of this clonotype. The chain links TRBV7-2 to TRBJ2-2, with 9 bases fitting TRBD1. Per the germline V gene, CDR1 is SGHTA and CDR2 is FQGNSA. This CDR3 comprises 17 residues. V was clipped by 4 bases and J by 2 bases; unmatched bases: 8. The CDR3 DNA follows: TGTGCCAGCAGCTATAACCGGGACAGGGCAAACACCGGGGAGCTGTTTTTT. Translation gives CASSYNRDRANTGELFF.

This chain links TRBV7-6 with TRBJ2-3, with TRBD2 matching over 9 bases. Germline values: CDR1 SGHVS, CDR2 FNYEAQ. The CDR3 contains 15 residues. Germline trimming cut 6 bases from V and 0 bases from J; bases unmatched to any gene: 4. CDR3 loop: CASSTGTSSTDTQYF. The CDR3 nucleotides are TGTGCCAGCAGTACCGGGACTAGCAGCACAGATACGCAGTATTTT. The full variable domain, in which reference TRBV7-6 and TRBJ2-3 provide the parts outside the CDR3, is GAGVSQSPRYKVTKRGQDVALRCDPISGHVSLYWYRQALGQGPEFLTYFNYEAQQDKSGLPNDRFSAERPEGSISTLTIQRTEQRDSAMYRCASSTGTSSTDTQYFGPGTRLTVL.

This sequence joins TRBV20-1 and TRBJ1-5, with 7 bases fitting TRBD1. Looked up from germline, CDR1 is DFQATT and CDR2 is SNEGSKA (reference sequence). The V and J ends lost 4 bases and 10 bases, in that order; junction bases with no gene match: 10. The length of the CDR3 is 13 residues. The CDR3, as DNA: TGCAGTGCTAAAGACCATACAGGGGATCCCCAGCATTTT. Its translation: CSAKDHTGDPQHF.

In its sample, this clonotype was seen many times. The chain employs TRBV20-1 and TRBJ1-2; D remains ambiguous. The CDR3 is made up of 12 amino acids. Germline CDR1 is DFQATT and CDR2 is SNEGSKA (reference sequence). V lost 5 bases, J lost 7 bases, and 14 bases lay in between. The CDR3: CSAPGGRGGYTF. The CDR3 bases are TGCAGTGCTCCAGGAGGGCGGGGTGGCTACACCTTC.

The chain joins TRBV9 to TRBJ2-5; D is perhaps TRBD1 or TRBD2 (5 bases each). V dropped 1 base and J dropped 0 bases, with 10 bases sitting between them. Germline V gives CDR1 SGDLS, CDR2 YYNGEE. The CDR3 covers 15 residues. CDR3 sequence (DNA): TGTGCCAGCAGCGTATCAGGGAGTAACCAAGAGACCCAGTACTTC. This codes for CASSVSGSNQETQYF. The variable domain in full, with the rest retrieved from reference TRBV9 and TRBJ2-5, is DSGVTQTPKHLITATGQRVTLRCSPRSGDLSVYWYQQSLDQGLQFLIQYYNGEERAKGNILERFSAQQFPDLHSELNLSSLELGDSALYFCASSVSGSNQETQYFGPGTRLLVL.

J is TRBJ2-7 and V is TRBV7-2, with TRBD2 matching 7 bases. Germline V gives CDR1 SGHTA, CDR2 FQGNSA. CDR3 length: 14 residues. The junction had 7 bases not matched to a gene; V was cut back by 5 bases and J by 3 bases. The CDR3 nucleotides are TGTGCCAGCAGCGAATGGAGCGGGGTCTACGAGCAGTACTTC. This gives the protein CASSEWSGVYEQYF.

V gene TRBV6-2 or TRBV6-3 combines with J gene TRBJ1-5, with no clear D. Germline loops: CDR1 MNHEY, CDR2 SVGEGT. This CDR3 spans 17 amino acids. V gave up 5 bases and J gave up 0 bases, with 17 bases separating them. The CDR3 DNA follows: TGTGCCAGCAGTACTCTGGGGAGGCGAAATAGCAATCAGCCCCAGCATTTT. This encodes CASSTLGRRNSNQPQHF.

This clonotype was seen at least ten times. V and J are TRBV11-2 and TRBJ2-2, with TRBD1 as a possible D gene (5 bases). This CDR3 contains 14 residues. V was clipped by 5 bases and J by 5 bases, with 12 bases between them. The germline V gene encodes CDR1 SGHAT and CDR2 FQNNGV. The CDR3 spells CASSLRQITGELFF. In nucleotides, the CDR3 is TGTGCCAGCAGCCTCCGACAGATTACCGGGGAGCTGTTTTTT.

This clonotype was observed at least ten times. The chain couples TRBV14 to TRBJ1-2; no definite D call. Germline V gene data show CDR1 as SGHDN and CDR2 as FVKESK. V was cut by 2 bases and J by 8 bases, with 9 bases left in between. The CDR3 covers 12 residues. This CDR3 is CASSQTTVGYTF. For the CDR3, the DNA is TGTGCCAGCAGCCAAACGACGGTGGGCTACACCTTC.

This clonotype was counted between two and nine times. This chain joins TRBV4-3 and TRBJ2-1, with 10 nucleotides matching TRBD2. CDR1 LGHNA and CDR2 YSLEER come from the germline V gene. With V trimmed by 0 bases and J by 9 bases, 11 bases remained unmatched. The CDR3 length is 17 residues. The CDR3 loop reads CASSQDFASGGAGEQFF. CDR3 in DNA: TGCGCCAGCAGCCAAGATTTTGCCAGCGGGGGGGCCGGTGAGCAGTTCTTC.

The rearrangement joins TRBV7-2 to TRBJ1-4; no definite D call. The CDR3 runs 15 residues. Germline V gene lookup returns CDR1 SGHTA and CDR2 FQGNSA. The V end was cut by 1 base, the J end by 7 bases, with 13 bases between. The CDR3 here is CASSLDRGSGEKLFF. The DNA of the CDR3 is TGTGCCAGCAGCTTAGATCGGGGTTCGGGTGAAAAACTGTTTTTT.

This clonotype was picked up a small number of times. The chain joins TRBV29-1 to TRBJ2-3, with D uncertain. Germline V gene data show CDR1 as SQVTM and CDR2 as ANQGSEA. The CDR3 has 14 residues. The V gene lost 3 bases and the J gene lost 1 base, with 11 bases spanning the gap. The CDR3 DNA reads TGCAGCGTTGAGCTACTGGTTGGCACAGATACGCAGTATTTT. It translates to CSVELLVGTDTQYF.

This clonotype was counted at least ten times. The CDR3 DNA follows: TGTGCCAGCAGTTTAGGGTCATATGGCTACACCTTC. Translated: CASSLGSYGYTF. This chain joins TRBV12-3 or TRBV12-4 and TRBJ1-2; no reliable D call. This CDR3 has 12 amino acids. V was clipped by 1 base and J by 5 bases, with 5 bases between them.

The V and J genes are TRBV4-2 and TRBJ2-1, with 9 bases lining up with TRBD1. The CDR3 has 15 amino acids. Germline V lookup: CDR1 LGHNA, CDR2 YNFKEQ. V shed 3 bases and J 4 bases; nucleotides not matched to a gene: 4. CDR3 nucleotides: TGTGCCAGCAGCCAGCCGGGACAGGGATACAATGAGCAGTTCTTC. It codes for CASSQPGQGYNEQFF.

This clonotype was detected ten times or more. The chain couples TRBV20-1 to TRBJ2-1; D is unresolved. Trimming pared 2 bases from V and 0 bases from J, leaving 17 bases between. Germline V gene sequence: CDR1 DFQATT, CDR2 SNEGSKA (reference sequence). This CDR3 contains 17 residues. The CDR3 reads CSARRQMDLGSYNEQFF. CDR3 DNA sequence: TGCAGTGCTAGACGCCAGATGGATCTCGGCTCCTACAATGAGCAGTTCTTC.

This clonotype was seen a single time. This may be a read error, as it is one base from a much larger clone. The chain employs TRBV4-3 and TRBJ2-7; TRBD1 might be the D (7 bases). Germline assignment: CDR1 LGHNA and CDR2 YSLEER. This CDR3 spans 15 amino acids. Here the CDR3 DNA reads TGCGCCAGCAGCCGAGCGAGGGGGGACAGCTACGATCAGTACTTC. It yields the protein CASSRARGDSYDQYF.

This clonotype was observed a few times. The J gene is TRBJ1-2, the V gene TRBV20-1, with a tentative D call TRBD1 (6 bases). The V end was cut by 3 bases, the J end by 7 bases, with 12 bases between. CDR1 is DFQATT and CDR2 is SNEGSKA in the germline V gene (reference sequence). This CDR3 contains 12 residues. CDR3 in DNA: TGCAGTGCTAGGTCCAGGGGCGCTGGCTACACCTTC. Its translation is CSARSRGAGYTF.

The V and J genes are TRBV7-2 and TRBJ2-5; 9 nucleotides agree with TRBD1. This CDR3 contains 16 residues. Germline V gives CDR1 SGHTA, CDR2 FQGNSA. The ends lost 3 bases at V and 9 bases at J; junction bases unmatched: 14. The chain's CDR3 is CASSLDRGFTGVAQYF. CDR3 sequence (DNA): TGTGCCAGCAGCTTGGACAGGGGCTTCACGGGGGTGGCCCAGTACTTC.

The V and J genes are TRBV6-5 and TRBJ1-1; tentative D call: TRBD1 (6 bases). Germline V gene lookup returns CDR1 MNHEY and CDR2 SVGAGI. The CDR3 consists of 14 residues. V was cut by 4 bases and J by 10 bases, with 19 bases left in between. CDR3 sequence: CASSSAGQPLGAFF. The CDR3 region has the DNA TGTGCCAGCAGTTCCGCCGGACAGCCCCTGGGAGCTTTCTTT.

This clonotype was counted ten times or more. This rearrangement joins TRBV27 to TRBJ2-3, with D possibly TRBD1 on 5 matching bases. Trimming removed 6 bases from V and 0 bases from J, with 13 bases in between. The CDR3 loop spans 15 amino acids. Germline CDR1 is MNHEY and CDR2 is SMNVEV (reference sequence). The chain's CDR3 is CASSLLGDSTDTQYF. CDR3 DNA: TGTGCCAGCAGCCTCCTAGGGGATAGCACAGATACGCAGTATTTT.

There are a few counts of this clonotype. The rearrangement links TRBV10-2 to TRBJ1-2; the D gene is possibly TRBD1 (6 bases). The CDR3 runs 14 residues. CDR1 and CDR2 from the germline V gene are WSHSY and SAAADI. V lost 4 bases and J lost 12, with 21 bases in between. In DNA form, the CDR3 reads TGCGCCAGCAGTGGAAGAACAGGGCTGGGGGGGGACACCTTC. Translating it yields CASSGRTGLGGDTF.

This clonotype was counted only a few times. This rearrangement joins TRBV19 to TRBJ2-2, with TRBD1 matching 8 bases. This CDR3 has 16 amino acids. V shed 7 bases, J shed 2 bases, and the junction held 9 bases outside the gene matches. From germline, CDR1 is LNHDA and CDR2 SQIVND (reference sequence). The CDR3 DNA reads TGTGCCAGTAAGGGCAGGGGGCTTTCTAACACCGGGGAGCTGTTTTTT. It specifies CASKGRGLSNTGELFF.

A few counts support this clonotype. The rearrangement joins TRBV30 to TRBJ2-3, with D perhaps matching TRBD2 (5 bases). The CDR3 contains 13 residues. The V and J ends lost 0 bases and 3 bases respectively, with 7 bases between them. The germline CDR1 and CDR2 sequences are GTSNPN and SVGIG (reference sequence). CDR3 bases: TGTGCCTGGAGTGTAGAGGGAACAGATACGCAGTATTTT. Translation: CAWSVEGTDTQYF.

The V gene is TRBV5-1, the J gene TRBJ2-7; D is possibly TRBD2 (6 bases). Germline V gives CDR1 SGHRS, CDR2 YFSETQ. V dropped 7 bases and J dropped 6 bases, with 11 bases sitting between them. The CDR3 is made up of 11 amino acids. CDR3 sequence (DNA): TGCGCCAGCCGTGGGGAGGTCGAGCAGTACTTC. Amino acids: CASRGEVEQYF.

This clonotype was counted a few times. This chain links TRBV20-1 with TRBJ1-1; tentative D call: TRBD1 (6 bases). The CDR3 runs to 20 residues. V lost 3 bases and J 4 bases, leaving 33 bases between the germline ends. From germline, CDR1 is DFQATT and CDR2 SNEGSKA (reference sequence). In DNA form, the CDR3 reads TGCAGTGCTAGTGCCCCTTGGGGTGGGGGCGAGAATAGGGGGACCACTGAAGCTTTCTTT. It yields the protein CSASAPWGGGENRGTTEAFF.

This clonotype has just a few counts. The chain links TRBV12-3 or TRBV12-4 to TRBJ2-2; 8 nucleotides line up with TRBD2. With 5 bases clipped from V and 4 bases from J, the junction kept 6 bases outside the gene matches. The CDR3 is 15 amino acids. The CDR3 DNA reads TGTGCCAGCAGTCGGGGGGGTAGGAGCACCGGGGAGCTGTTTTTT. Translation: CASSRGGRSTGELFF.

This clonotype was found many times. The J gene is TRBJ2-7, the V gene TRBV5-5, with D unclear. Looked up from germline, CDR1 is SGHKS and CDR2 is YYEKEE (reference sequence). This CDR3 is built from 15 residues. Trimming stripped 4 bases from V and 2 bases from J, with 16 bases between. The DNA for the CDR3 is TGTGCCAGCAGCCCCTATGACCCTGAAACCTACGAGCAGTACTTC. Protein product: CASSPYDPETYEQYF.